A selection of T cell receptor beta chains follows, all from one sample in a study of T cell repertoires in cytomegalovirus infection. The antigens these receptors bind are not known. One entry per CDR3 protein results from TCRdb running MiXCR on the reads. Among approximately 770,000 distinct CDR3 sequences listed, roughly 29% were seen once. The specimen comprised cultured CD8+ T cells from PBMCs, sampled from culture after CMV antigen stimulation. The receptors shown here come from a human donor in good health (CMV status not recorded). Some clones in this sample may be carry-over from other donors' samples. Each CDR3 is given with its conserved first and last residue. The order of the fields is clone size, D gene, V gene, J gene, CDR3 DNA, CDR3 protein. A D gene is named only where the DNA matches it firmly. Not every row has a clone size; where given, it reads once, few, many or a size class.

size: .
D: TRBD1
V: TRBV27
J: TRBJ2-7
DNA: TGTGCCAGCAGTTTTTTGGGACAGGTTAAACCCTACGAGCAGTACTTC
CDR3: CASSFLGQVKPYEQYF

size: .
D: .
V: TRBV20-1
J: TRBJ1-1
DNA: TGCAGTGCTAGAGATCGGGGCAGCGTATACACTGAAGCTTTCTTT
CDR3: CSARDRGSVYTEAFF

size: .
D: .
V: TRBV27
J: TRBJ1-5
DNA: TGTGCCAGCGGGGGATTAAAAACCCAGCATTTT
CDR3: CASGGLKTQHF

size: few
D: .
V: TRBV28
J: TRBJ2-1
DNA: TGTGCCAGCAGTTTGTCGAAACAGGGAATGGACAATGAGCAGTTCTTC
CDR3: CASSLSKQGMDNEQFF

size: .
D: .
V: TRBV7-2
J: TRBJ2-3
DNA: TGTGCCAGCAGCTTAGTCGAGGTTTTGGACACAGATACGCAGTATTTT
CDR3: CASSLVEVLDTDTQYF

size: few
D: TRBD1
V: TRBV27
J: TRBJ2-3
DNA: TGTGCCAGCAGTTCGGACAGGGATCCTTCAGTGGATACGCAGTATTTT
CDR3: CASSSDRDPSVDTQYF

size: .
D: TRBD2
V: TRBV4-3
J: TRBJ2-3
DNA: TGCGCCAGCAGCCAGTTAGTCCGGGGGGATTACACAGATACGCAGTATTTT
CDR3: CASSQLVRGDYTDTQYF

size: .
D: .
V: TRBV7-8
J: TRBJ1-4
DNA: TGTGCCAGCACCAGACAGCCCGCAACTAATGAAAAACTGTTTTTT
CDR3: CASTRQPATNEKLFF

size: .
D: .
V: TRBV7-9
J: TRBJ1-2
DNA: TGTGCCAGCAGACCCGTAAGACAGAGCCTGCCCAACTATGGCTACACCTTC
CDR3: CASRPVRQSLPNYGYTF

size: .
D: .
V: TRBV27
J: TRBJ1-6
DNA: TGTGCCAGCAGTTTGGTCGCAGCCGTCCGGACTTGGGACCTCCACTTT
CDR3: CASSLVAAVRTWDLHF

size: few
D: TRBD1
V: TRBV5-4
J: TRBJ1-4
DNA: TGTGCCAGCAGCTTGTGGGGACAGGGGTTTGAAAAACTGTTTTTT
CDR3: CASSLWGQGFEKLFF

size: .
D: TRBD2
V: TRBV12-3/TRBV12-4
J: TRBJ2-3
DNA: TGTGCCAGCAGTTTCCTTCTGACTAGCGGGGGGTCCCCGGGGGGCACAGATACGCAGTATTTT
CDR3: CASSFLLTSGGSPGGTDTQYF

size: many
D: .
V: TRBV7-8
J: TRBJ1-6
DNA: TGTGCCAGCAGCCAAACCGGGACCCAGGCTTCACCCCTCCACTTT
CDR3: CASSQTGTQASPLHF

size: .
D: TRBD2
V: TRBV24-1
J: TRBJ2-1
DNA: TGTGCCACCAGTGATAAAACTAGCGGGGGTCTTGAGCAGTTCTTC
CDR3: CATSDKTSGGLEQFF

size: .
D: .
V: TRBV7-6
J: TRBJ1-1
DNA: TGTGCCAGCAGCTTAGCCGCAGGTTACATGAACACTGAAGCTTTCTTT
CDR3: CASSLAAGYMNTEAFF

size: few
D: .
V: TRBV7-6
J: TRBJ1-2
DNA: TGTGCCAGCAGCTTGGAAATTAGCGAGAACTATGGCTACACCTTC
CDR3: CASSLEISENYGYTF

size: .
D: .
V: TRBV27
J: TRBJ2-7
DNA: TGTGCCAGCAGTTTATCGCGGAGGGGCTCCGAGCAGTACTTC
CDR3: CASSLSRRGSEQYF

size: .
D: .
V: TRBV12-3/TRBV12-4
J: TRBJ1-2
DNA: TGTGCCAGCAGTTTACAGACGATCTATGGCTACACCTTC
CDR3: CASSLQTIYGYTF

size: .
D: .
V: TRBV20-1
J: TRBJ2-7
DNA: TGCAGTGCTAGTATCGAGCAGTACTTC
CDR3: CSASIEQYF

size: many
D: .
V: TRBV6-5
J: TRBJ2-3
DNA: TGTGCCAGCAGTTTCTCGGTCACAGATACGCAGTATTTT
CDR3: CASSFSVTDTQYF

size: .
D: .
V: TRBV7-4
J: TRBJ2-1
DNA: TGTGCCAGCAGCGCCGCGGGCTGGAATGAGCAGTTCTTC
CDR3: CASSAAGWNEQFF

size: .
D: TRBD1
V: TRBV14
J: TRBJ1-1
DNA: TGTGCCAGCAGCCAAGAGGACAGGGTTTTTATCACTGAAGCTTTCTTT
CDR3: CASSQEDRVFITEAFF

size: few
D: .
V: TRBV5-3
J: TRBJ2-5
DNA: TGTGCCAGCAGCTTGCCCCCCCAAGAGACCCAGTACTTC
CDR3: CASSLPPQETQYF

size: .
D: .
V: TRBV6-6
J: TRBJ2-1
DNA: TGTGCCAGCAGCTCCCAGGGATCCGATGAGCAGTTCTTC
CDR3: CASSSQGSDEQFF

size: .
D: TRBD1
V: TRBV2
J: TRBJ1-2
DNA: TGTGCCAGCAGTCCGGGGGGGACAGTCTATGGCTACACCTTC
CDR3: CASSPGGTVYGYTF

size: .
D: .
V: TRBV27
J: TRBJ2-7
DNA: TGTGCCAGCAGTGACAGCTCCTACGAGCAGTACTTC
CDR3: CASSDSSYEQYF

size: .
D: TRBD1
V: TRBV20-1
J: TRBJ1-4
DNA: TGCAGTGCAACGGACAGGGCAACTAATGAAAAACTGTTTTTT
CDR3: CSATDRATNEKLFF

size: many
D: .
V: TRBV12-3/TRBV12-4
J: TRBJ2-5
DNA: TGTGCCAGCAGGACCTCCCTAGACCAACGGTGGACCCAGTACTTC
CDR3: CASRTSLDQRWTQYF

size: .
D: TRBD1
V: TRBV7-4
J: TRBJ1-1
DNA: TGTGCCAGCAGCTACCCGGGACAGGTTGCCGCTTTCTTT
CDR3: CASSYPGQVAAFF

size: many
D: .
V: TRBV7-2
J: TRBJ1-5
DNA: TGTGCCAGCAGTCTATGGGGGGGGGATCAGCCCCAGCATTTT
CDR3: CASSLWGGDQPQHF

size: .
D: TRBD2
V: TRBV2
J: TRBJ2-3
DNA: TGTGCCAGCAGTGAAACGGGGGGTTTCCCAGATACGCAGTATTTT
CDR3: CASSETGGFPDTQYF

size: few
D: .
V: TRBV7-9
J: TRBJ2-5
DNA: TGTGCCAGCAGCTTAGTACGGTCGGAGACCCAGTACTTC
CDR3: CASSLVRSETQYF

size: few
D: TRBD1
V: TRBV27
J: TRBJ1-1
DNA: TGTGCCAGCAGTTTATACACAGGGGACACTGAAGCTTTCTTT
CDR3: CASSLYTGDTEAFF

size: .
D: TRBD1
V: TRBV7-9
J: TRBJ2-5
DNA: TGTGCCAGCAGCACACGACAGGGTCTACAAGAGACCCAGTACTTC
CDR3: CASSTRQGLQETQYF

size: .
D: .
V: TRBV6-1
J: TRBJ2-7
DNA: TGTGCCAGCAACCTCCCCGGGGGGCTGGACGAGCAGTACTTC
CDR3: CASNLPGGLDEQYF

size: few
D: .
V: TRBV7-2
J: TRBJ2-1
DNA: TGTGCCAGCAGCCTTGGAATAGCTGCCTACAATGAGCAGTTCTTC
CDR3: CASSLGIAAYNEQFF

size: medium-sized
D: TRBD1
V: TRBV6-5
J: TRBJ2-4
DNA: TGTGCCAGCAGTTGGACAGGGATTGGAAACATTCAGTACTTC
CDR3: CASSWTGIGNIQYF

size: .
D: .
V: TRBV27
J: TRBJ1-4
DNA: TGTGCCAGCACCTCCGCGGGGCGCGGGGTTAATGAAAAACTGTTTTTT
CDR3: CASTSAGRGVNEKLFF

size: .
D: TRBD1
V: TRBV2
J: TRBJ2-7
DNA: TGTGCCAGCAGAGGGACAGTCTACGAGCAGTACTTC
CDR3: CASRGTVYEQYF

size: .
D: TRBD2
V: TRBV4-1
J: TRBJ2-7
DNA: TGCGCCAGCAGCCAAGCTAGCGGGGGGGCCTACGAGCAGTACTTC
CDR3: CASSQASGGAYEQYF

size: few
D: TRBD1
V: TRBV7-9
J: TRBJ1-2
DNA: TGTGCCAGCAGCAACGGACAGGGGGTTAACTATGGCTACACCTTC
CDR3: CASSNGQGVNYGYTF

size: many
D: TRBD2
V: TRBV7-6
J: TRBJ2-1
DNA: TGTGCCAGCAGGGGCGGGGGGGCCTACAATGAGCAGTTCTTC
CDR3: CASRGGGAYNEQFF

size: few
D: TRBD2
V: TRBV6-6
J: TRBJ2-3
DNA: TGTGCCAGCAGCCCGGCAGGCGGGGGTGCAGATACGCAGTATTTT
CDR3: CASSPAGGGADTQYF

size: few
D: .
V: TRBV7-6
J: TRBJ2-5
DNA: TGTGCCAGCAGCTTAGCCTCAGGACAGTCAAGAGATCCCCAGTACTTC
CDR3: CASSLASGQSRDPQYF

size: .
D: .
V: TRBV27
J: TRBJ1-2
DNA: TGTGCCAGCAGTTTTGGGCAGTCCGACTATGGCTACACCTTC
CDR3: CASSFGQSDYGYTF

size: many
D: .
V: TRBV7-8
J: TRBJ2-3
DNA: TGTGCCAGCAACCCCCCCGGGGTGGGCACAGATACGCAGTATTTT
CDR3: CASNPPGVGTDTQYF

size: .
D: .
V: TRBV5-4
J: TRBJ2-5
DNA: TGTGCCAGCAGCTTCCGACAGGTCCATCAAGAGACCCAGTACTTC
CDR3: CASSFRQVHQETQYF

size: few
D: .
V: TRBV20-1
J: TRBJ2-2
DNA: TGCAGTGCTAGATGGGGACACGTTCAGGCCGCCGGGGAGCTGTTTTTT
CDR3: CSARWGHVQAAGELFF

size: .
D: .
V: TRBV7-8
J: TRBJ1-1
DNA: TGTGCCAGCAGCTTAGCACCTCAGGTCGCCACTGAAGCTTTCTTT
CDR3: CASSLAPQVATEAFF

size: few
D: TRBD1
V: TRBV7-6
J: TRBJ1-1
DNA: TGTGCCAGCAGCTCTTCTCAGGGGGGGGTCACTGAAGCTTTCTTT
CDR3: CASSSSQGGVTEAFF

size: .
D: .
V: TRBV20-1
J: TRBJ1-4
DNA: TGCAGTGCTAGAGATCATCGCTTGCTAGATGAAAAACTGTTTTTT
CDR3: CSARDHRLLDEKLFF

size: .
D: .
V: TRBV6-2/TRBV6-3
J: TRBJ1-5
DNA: TGTGCCAGCAGTTACCCGGGGGCAGGGCAGCCCCAGCATTTT
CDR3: CASSYPGAGQPQHF

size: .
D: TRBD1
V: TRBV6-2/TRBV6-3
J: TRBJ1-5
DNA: TGTGCCAGCGCCTGGTCCGGGACAGAACCCAATCAGCCCCAGCATTTT
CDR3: CASAWSGTEPNQPQHF

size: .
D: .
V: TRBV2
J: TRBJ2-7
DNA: TGTGCCAGCAGTGGTCGAGTTAGCTCCTACGAGCAGTACTTC
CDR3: CASSGRVSSYEQYF